This TCR beta chain was retrieved from a study of vaccination and CD4 T cells after COVID-19. Turning to the study itself: Timing of post-vaccine sample collection was a median roughly 70 days after dose two, with a range of 14 to 241.

Time point of the sample: late sampling 161 to 241 days after vaccination in a few convalescent patients. The treatment denotes: approximately 9-day PBMC culture with coronavirus spike peptide pools or control peptides (ViraFEST assay). Positive PCR dates spanned March to December 2020, predating US Alpha, Beta and Delta variants. With approximately 10 days of culture completed, CD4+ T cells were isolated by negative selection. Trimming stripped 5 bases from V and 0 bases from J, with 11 bases between. Looked up from germline, CDR1 is MNHNS and CDR2 is SASEGT. This CDR3 region has 15 residues. The Oncomine TCR Beta short-read assay sequenced DNA from cultured CD4+ T cells. TCRdb independently ran MiXCR on the PCR reads; one entry per CDR3 protein. The sample records more than 15,000 distinct CDR3 sequences, under 60% being singletons. As concerns this clonotype: As yet, its antigen is unknown.

The TCR comes from a human donor who had recovered from COVID-19. The chain employs TRBV6-1 and TRBJ2-1; no clear D gene. The sequencing used CD4+ T cells from blood, cultured in vitro, collected about 7 months after SARS-CoV-2 vaccination. Here the CDR3 reads CASSHTVSSYNEQFF. CDR3 in DNA: TGTGCCAGCAGTCACACTGTTAGCTCCTACAATGAGCAGTTCTTC.